This T cell receptor beta chain derives from a study of blood T cell repertoires in COVID-19. This CDR3 spans 15 amino acids. Germline CDR1 is SGHTA and CDR2 is FQGNSA. J was trimmed by 2 bases and V by 3 bases; bases with no gene match: 2. Authors' methods: Scientists estimated how many nucleated cells there were by amplifying reference gene primers. Using immunoSEQ multiplex PCR, the repertoire was profiled, and TCRdb retains in-frame clones only, with some absent. The V and J calls and clone size are taken from that table; D and trimming were inferred from the DNA. The profile shows 60,000 or so clones, 80% to 90% of them singletons.

Sequencing input: peripheral blood. The rearrangement joins TRBV7-2 to TRBJ2-1, with 9 bases fitting TRBD2. This clonotype originated in a man in his 60s with acute or convalescent COVID-19. Written as DNA, the CDR3 is TGTGCCAGCAGCTTGGCGGGGGGGCCCTACAATGAGCAGTTCTTC. Protein sequence: CASSLAGGPYNEQFF.